This entry lists 17 T cell receptor beta chains sequenced from one sample in a study of cytomegalovirus exposure and HLA in healthy donors. Vbeta (60) and Jbeta (13) primers were used in the PCR. This table comes from immunoSEQ multiplex PCR, and its TCRdb copy is limited to in-frame clones, with some not included. Its clone listing holds approximately 58,000 clones. The specimen sequenced was PBMCs. The receptor set was obtained from a woman aged 45-65 years in good health and CMV-seropositive.

The J gene is TRBJ1-1, the V gene TRBV6-6, with a possible D match to TRBD1 (5 bases). The ends were cut back, 5 bases at V and 11 bases at J, with 21 bases in the middle. Germline CDR1 MNHNY, CDR2 SVGAGI (reference sequence). The CDR3 has 14 amino acids. Here the CDR3 reads CASSAAGGVIFAFF. CDR3 DNA sequence: TGTGCCAGCAGTGCCGCGGGGGGGGTGATTTTCGCTTTCTTT.

V usage is TRBV5-4 and J usage is TRBJ2-6; 7 nucleotides line up with TRBD1. Germline V gene lookup returns CDR1 SGHNT and CDR2 YYREEE (reference sequence). J lost 2 bases, V lost 4 bases, and 3 bases had no gene match. This CDR3 comprises 15 residues. CDR3 in amino acids: CASSTGDPGANVLTF. CDR3 DNA: TGTGCCAGCAGCACAGGGGATCCTGGGGCCAACGTCCTGACTTTC.

The rearrangement joins TRBV19 to TRBJ2-1; D might be TRBD2 (5 bases). V dropped 5 bases and J dropped 4 bases, with 12 bases sitting between them. The germline V gene has CDR1 LNHDA and CDR2 SQIVND (reference sequence). The CDR3 has 14 amino acids. CDR3 in amino acids: CASSLRVRYNEQFF. The CDR3 DNA follows: TGTGCCAGTAGTTTGCGGGTACGGTACAATGAGCAGTTCTTC.

This chain links TRBV6-1 with TRBJ1-1; 8 nucleotides line up with TRBD1. The CDR3 extends over 16 amino acids. V lost 4 bases and J lost 5; bases outside the gene matches: 12. Germline V gene data show CDR1 as MNHNS and CDR2 as SASEGT. The CDR3 region has the DNA TGTGCCAGCAGTGCCCCCATCGGACAGGGTGATACTGAAGCTTTCTTT. It specifies CASSAPIGQGDTEAFF.

A word on this clone: Other DNA sequences in this sample translate to the same CDR3. The gene calls are TRBV30 and TRBJ2-2; D ambiguous. V was shortened by 0 bases and J by 1 base, with 6 bases between the two germline ends. Germline V gene sequence: CDR1 GTSNPN, CDR2 SVGIG (reference sequence). The CDR3 sequence is 14 residues long. CDR3 DNA: TGTGCCTGGAGTGTAATTAGGAACACCGGGGAGCTGTTTTTT. This encodes CAWSVIRNTGELFF.

The chain links TRBV7-2 to TRBJ2-5; 8 nucleotides align to TRBD1. CDR3 length equals 14 residues. Germline CDR1 is SGHTA and CDR2 is FQGNSA. Unmatched junction bases numbered 2, after V lost 1 base and J lost 4 bases. The CDR3 nucleotides read TGTGCCAGCAGCTTAGGCGGGACAGGAGAGACCCAGTACTTC. Translating gives CASSLGGTGETQYF.

This chain connects TRBV19 to TRBJ1-5, with D possibly matching TRBD1 (5 bases). Germline V gene data show CDR1 as LNHDA and CDR2 as SQIVND (reference sequence). There are 15 residues in the CDR3. V was clipped by 3 bases and J by 0 bases, with 9 bases between them. CDR3 coding DNA: TGTGCCAGTAGTATCGACAGTTATAGCAATCAGCCCCAGCATTTT. Protein product: CASSIDSYSNQPQHF.

The chain employs TRBV29-1 and TRBJ2-2; 7 nucleotides agree with TRBD1. Germline values: CDR1 SQVTM, CDR2 ANQGSEA. Trimming took 8 bases from V and 6 from J; bases not matched to a gene: 15. The CDR3 runs 15 residues. CDR3 DNA sequence: TGCAGCCCCTGTCGGGACAGAATTGTGGCCGGGGAGCTGTTTTTT. Translating gives CSPCRDRIVAGELFF.

V usage is TRBV6-6 and J usage is TRBJ1-2; tentatively, D is TRBD1 (6 bases). Trimming took 2 bases from V and 8 from J, leaving 18 bases between them. CDR3 length: 15 amino acids. Germline lookup yields CDR1 MNHNY and CDR2 SVGAGI (reference sequence). This chain's CDR3 is CASSYDLIGGEGYTF. The CDR3 DNA reads as TGTGCCAGCAGTTACGACCTTATTGGGGGCGAAGGCTACACCTTC.

This chain links TRBV6-6 with TRBJ2-4; possible D gene TRBD1, 5 bases. Germline lookup yields CDR1 MNHNY and CDR2 SVGAGI (reference sequence). V lost 2 bases and J 0 bases, leaving 8 bases between the germline ends. The CDR3 is made up of 15 amino acids. The CDR3 here is CASSYADIAKNIQYF. The CDR3 DNA sequence: TGTGCCAGCAGTTACGCGGACATAGCCAAAAACATTCAGTACTTC.

The rearrangement links TRBV7-9 to TRBJ2-2; D possibly corresponds to TRBD1 (6 bases). V gave up 5 bases and J gave up 1 base, with 11 bases separating them. Germline CDR1 SEHNR, CDR2 FQNEAQ (reference sequence). This CDR3 is 15 amino acids long. Here the CDR3 reads CASSKQTGNTGELFF. CDR3 bases: TGTGCCAGCAGCAAACAGACAGGGAACACCGGGGAGCTGTTTTTT.

The rearrangement uses TRBV6-5 and TRBJ2-7; 8 nucleotides agree with TRBD1. Germline values: CDR1 MNHEY, CDR2 SVGAGI. V trimming: 2 bases; J trimming: 1 base; junction bases outside the gene matches: 4. The CDR3 is 15 residues long. The CDR3 bases are TGTGCCAGCAGTTACGACCGGGACAGGTCCTACGAGCAGTACTTC. Translation: CASSYDRDRSYEQYF.

This sequence joins TRBV2 and TRBJ2-7; TRBD2 aligns across 7 bases. The germline CDR1 and CDR2 sequences are SNHLY and FYNNEI. Trimming at V came to 3 bases and at J to 0 bases, leaving 2 bases not matched to a gene. There are 14 residues in the CDR3. The CDR3, as DNA: TGTGCCAGCAGTGAGGGCGGGAGCTCCTACGAGCAGTACTTC. Translating gives CASSEGGSSYEQYF.

The chain links TRBV2 to TRBJ2-1, with D possibly matching TRBD2 (7 bases). The CDR3 is made up of 16 amino acids. Germline V gene lookup returns CDR1 SNHLY and CDR2 FYNNEI. V lost 9 bases to trimming and J lost 1 base, with 19 bases between them. CDR3 amino acids: CASTKGGALSYNEQFF. Here the CDR3 DNA reads TGTGCCAGTACCAAGGGGGGGGCCTTATCCTACAATGAGCAGTTCTTC.

The rearrangement uses TRBV18 and TRBJ2-7; possible D gene TRBD2, 6 bases. The CDR3 is 13 amino acids. The germline CDR1 and CDR2 sequences are KGHSH and LQKENI. Trimming took 1 base from V and 3 from J, leaving 7 bases between them. CDR3 loop: CASSPLGGYEQYF. The CDR3 DNA reads as TGTGCCAGCTCACCACTCGGGGGCTACGAGCAGTACTTC.

The CDR3 spells CASSLRGTGHYEQYF. In DNA form, the CDR3 reads TGTGCCAGCAGTTTGAGGGGGACAGGGCACTACGAGCAGTACTTC. V gene TRBV28 combines with J gene TRBJ2-7, with 9 bases lining up with TRBD1. CDR1 and CDR2 (germline): MDHEN, SYDVKM. CDR3 size: 15 residues. The V gene end was trimmed by 3 bases and the J gene end by 3 bases; junction bases not matched to a gene: 6.

The rearrangement links TRBV6-5 to TRBJ2-7; tentatively, D is TRBD1 (6 bases). The CDR3 has 14 amino acids. V was cut by 8 bases and J by 2 bases, with 16 bases left in between. The germline V gene encodes CDR1 MNHEY and CDR2 SVGAGI. Here the CDR3 reads CASPWGQPTYEQYF. For the CDR3, the DNA is TGTGCCAGCCCGTGGGGGCAGCCTACCTACGAGCAGTACTTC.